The 31 T cell receptor beta chains reported below all come from one sample, sequenced in a study of molecular identifiers for immune sequencing clone quantification (dated by TCRdb to 2017 to 2018). Library generation was performed with PCR. Instrument on record: NextSeq 500. The raw public reads went through TCRdb reprocessing: fastp at Q25, MiXCR clone calling, in-frame beta chains kept. When rows share a CDR3 protein, they turn into one entry using the most common DNA and genes. The sample profile shows approximately 500,000 distinct CDR3 sequences; about 25% of them were found once. The top ten constitute roughly 0.77% of the sample. Sequences were obtained from naive CD8+ T cells from blood, with Jurkat cell RNA spiked in. The sample's cell subset or site label, decoded: FACS-sorted CD8+CD4-CCR7+CD45RA+ naive T cells. Receptors were obtained from a human donor in good health. Some libraries in this study had Jurkat cell RNA spiked in.

In regard to this clonotype: The missing conserved phenylalanine or tryptophan at the end of this CDR3 makes a read error likely. The CDR3 loop reads CASSQEVLAGHNEQFI. The CDR3 DNA reads TGTGCCAGCAGCCAAGAAGTACTAGCGGGGCACAATGAGCAGTTCATC. This chain joins TRBV3-1 and TRBJ2-1; 10 nucleotides match TRBD2. The germline V gene encodes CDR1 LGHDT and CDR2 YNNKEL (reference sequence). This CDR3 contains 16 residues. J gave up 5 bases and V 0 bases, and 4 bases lay outside the gene matches.

As for this clonotype: This sequence may be a read error, since a much larger clone differs from it by one base. The chain employs TRBV7-2 and TRBJ2-5; TRBD1 matches at 12 bases. This CDR3 region has 15 residues. Germline loops: CDR1 SGHTA, CDR2 FQGNSA. J was trimmed by 6 bases and V by 5 bases; bases with no gene match: 7. CDR3 coding DNA: TGTGCCAGCAGCGCCGGGACAGGGGGCTTTAAGACCCAGTACTTC. The encoded protein is CASSAGTGGFKTQYF.

This clonotype appeared once. A much larger clone differs from this one at a single base, so this may be a read error. The chain carries TRBV7-8 and TRBJ2-7, with TRBD1 identical over 8 bases. Germline V gene sequence: CDR1 SGHVS, CDR2 FQNEAQ. This CDR3 region has 14 residues. The CDR3: CASSPPDREYERYF. DNA of the CDR3: TGTGCCAGCAGCCCTCCGGACAGGGAGTACGAGCGGTACTTC.

This clonotype was recorded a few times. The chain combines TRBV7-9 with TRBJ2-7, with 10 positions matching TRBD2. This CDR3 contains 16 residues. V gave up 5 bases and J gave up 5 bases; unmatched junction bases: 12. The germline CDR1 and CDR2 sequences are SEHNR and FQNEAQ (reference sequence). Here the CDR3 reads CASSPMGAGGPHEQYF. As DNA, the CDR3 is TGTGCCAGCAGCCCAATGGGAGCGGGAGGGCCCCACGAGCAGTACTTC.

This clonotype was recorded a few times. V and J are TRBV20-1 and TRBJ2-7, with TRBD2 as a possible D gene (5 bases). The CDR3 totals 14 residues. CDR1 and CDR2 from the germline V gene are DFQATT and SNEGSKA (reference sequence). The V and J ends lost 5 bases and 3 bases respectively, with 17 bases between them. In nucleotides, the CDR3 is TGCAGTGCTCAAGAGGGAACGGTACACTACGAGCAGTACTTC. Protein sequence: CSAQEGTVHYEQYF.

The sample holds one count of this clonotype. Compared with germline, one end of the junction differs, possibly owing to a read error. The chain links TRBV5-6 to TRBJ1-1; D remains ambiguous. Germline V gives CDR1 SGHDT, CDR2 YYEEEE. This CDR3 has 16 residues. CDR3 protein: CASRLALATLGTEAFF. In DNA form, the CDR3 reads TGTGCCAGCCGCTTGGCCTTAGCAACCCTAGGGACTGAAGCTTTCTTT.

This clonotype has only a few counts. The chain links TRBV19 to TRBJ1-5; D is uncertain. Trimming left V 1 base short and J 2 bases short, with 9 bases between. Germline V gives CDR1 LNHDA, CDR2 SQIVND (reference sequence). This CDR3 has 15 amino acids. The CDR3 sequence is CASSIGGWGNQPQHF. CDR3 nucleotide sequence: TGTGCCAGTAGTATAGGAGGGTGGGGCAATCAGCCCCAGCATTTT.

This clonotype was seen only a few times. J is TRBJ2-1 and V is TRBV2; the match to TRBD1 covers 7 bases. CDR1 and CDR2 (germline): SNHLY, FYNNEI. The CDR3 is made up of 18 amino acids. The junction had 10 bases not matched to a gene; V was cut back by 1 base and J by 1 base. CDR3: CASSEGSWTGFSYNEQFF. CDR3 nucleotides: TGTGCCAGCAGTGAAGGGTCTTGGACAGGTTTTTCCTACAATGAGCAGTTCTTC. Filled out from reference TRBV2 and TRBJ2-1, the complete variable domain reads EPEVTQTPSHQVTQMGQEVILRCVPISNHLYFYWYRQILGQKVEFLVSFYNNEISEKSEIFDDQFSVERPDGSNFTLKIRSTKLEDSAMYFCASSEGSWTGFSYNEQFFGPGTRLTVL.

This sequence joins TRBV19 and TRBJ1-5; the D gene is possibly TRBD1 (5 bases). The length of the CDR3 is 17 residues. Germline CDR1 is LNHDA and CDR2 is SQIVND (reference sequence). V lost 3 bases and J 1 base, leaving 16 bases between the germline ends. The CDR3 DNA reads as TGTGCCAGTAGTATGGTTAGTGGCAGGGCCAGCAATCAGCCCCAGCATTTT. This translates into CASSMVSGRASNQPQHF.

This clonotype has only one observation. At one of its ends the junction is not consistent with the germline gene, which may arise from a read error. This chain connects TRBV7-6 to TRBJ2-7; D might be TRBD2 (5 bases). CDR3 size: 13 residues. Germline V gene data show CDR1 as SGHVS and CDR2 as FNYEAQ. The CDR3, as DNA: TGTGCCAGCAGCTTATCACCAGACTACGCGCAGTACTTC. Amino acids: CASSLSPDYAQYF.

Many counts were recorded for this clonotype. The junction shows a germline mismatch at one end, possibly a read error. The V call is TRBV7-9, the J call TRBJ1-5; 7 positions agree with TRBD1. There are 15 residues in the CDR3. CDR1 and CDR2 (germline): SEHNR, FQNEAQ (reference sequence). CDR3 nucleotide sequence: TGCGCCAGCAGCCAAGACAGGGTTGGCAATCAGCCCCAGCATTTT. Translated, it gives CASSQDRVGNQPQHF.

There are many counts of this clonotype. The chain carries TRBV28 and TRBJ1-5; 10 positions match TRBD1. The CDR3 has 16 residues. Trimming took 7 bases from V and 2 from J; bases not matched to a gene: 8. The germline gives CDR1 MDHEN, CDR2 SYDVKM. CDR3 sequence: CASTETGTGGNQPQHF. The DNA for the CDR3 is TGTGCCAGCACGGAAACCGGGACAGGGGGCAATCAGCCCCAGCATTTT.

The chain combines TRBV20-1 with TRBJ2-2; 9 bases line up with TRBD1. CDR1 is DFQATT, CDR2 SNEGSKA, per germline (reference sequence). With 6 bases clipped from V and 6 bases from J, the junction kept 8 bases outside the gene matches. The CDR3 is 14 residues long. The CDR3 loop is CSALPGQGAGELFF. As DNA, the CDR3 is TGCAGTGCCCTCCCGGGACAGGGTGCCGGGGAGCTGTTTTTT.

This clonotype was observed a few times. V gene TRBV5-6 combines with J gene TRBJ2-7; 7 bases line up with TRBD2. The CDR3 is 15 amino acids. Germline V gene lookup returns CDR1 SGHDT and CDR2 YYEEEE. The V segment lost 0 bases and the J segment 6 bases; nucleotides outside the gene matches: 9. For the CDR3, the DNA is TGTGCCAGCAGCTTGGTGACTAGCCCTGGTGTCGAGCAGTACTTC. Translation: CASSLVTSPGVEQYF.

The chain joins TRBV4-3 to TRBJ1-1; 8 positions match TRBD1. V was pared by 1 base and J by 11 bases, with 21 bases of the junction left unmatched. From germline, CDR1 is LGHNA and CDR2 YSLEER. This CDR3 is 18 amino acids long. Here the CDR3 DNA reads TGCGCCAGCAGCCAAGCGGCGGGGCAGGGGGCCTCGAAGACTGCCGCTTTCTTT. As protein: CASSQAAGQGASKTAAFF.

This clonotype has a handful of counts. CDR3 loop: CASSLVLVGNTEAFF. In DNA form, the CDR3 reads TGTGCCAGCAGTTTAGTCCTCGTAGGAAACACTGAAGCTTTCTTT. The chain couples TRBV28 to TRBJ1-1; D is undetermined. Germline V gene lookup returns CDR1 MDHEN and CDR2 SYDVKM. This CDR3 region has 15 residues. Between the trimmed V and J ends, which lost 2 bases and 2 bases, there was a span of 12 bases.

For this clonotype: It may be a read error: a sequence one base away is much more abundant. This chain connects TRBV5-1 to TRBJ1-3; D perhaps matches TRBD1 (6 bases). From germline, CDR1 is SGHRS and CDR2 YFSETQ. The CDR3 totals 16 residues. The CDR3 nucleotides read TGCGCCAGCAGCTGGGACACCCGGAGCTCTGGAAACACCATGTATTTT. This codes for CASSWDTRSSGNTMYF.

This clonotype was observed a few times. The chain joins TRBV24-1 to TRBJ2-7, with D possibly matching TRBD2 (5 bases). Trimming pared 7 bases from V and 0 bases from J, leaving 9 bases between. Germline loops: CDR1 KGHDR, CDR2 SFDVKD. The CDR3 extends over 13 amino acids. CDR3 DNA: TGTGCCACCAGCTTAGGGAGCTCCTACGAGCAGTACTTC. Translation gives CATSLGSSYEQYF.

The genes are TRBV6-2 or TRBV6-3 and TRBJ2-3, with 14 nucleotides matching TRBD2. Trimming at V came to 0 bases and at J to 3 bases, leaving 5 bases not matched to a gene. Germline lookup yields CDR1 MNHEY and CDR2 SVGEGT. The CDR3 sequence is 18 residues long. This CDR3 is CASSYSTSGRGSTDTQYF. The CDR3 nucleotides read TGTGCCAGCAGTTACTCGACTAGCGGGAGGGGATCAACAGATACGCAGTATTTT.

In its sample, this clonotype was seen many times. The rearrangement joins TRBV20-1 to TRBJ2-3; D is possibly TRBD2 (5 bases). The CDR3 sequence is 13 residues long. Looked up from germline, CDR1 is DFQATT and CDR2 is SNEGSKA (reference sequence). The V end was cut by 3 bases, the J end by 2 bases, with 9 bases between. The CDR3: CSARDFYTDTQYF. In nucleotides, the CDR3 is TGCAGTGCTAGGGACTTCTACACAGATACGCAGTATTTT.

This clonotype occurred a few times. The chain links TRBV12-3 or TRBV12-4 to TRBJ2-2, with D uncertain. The ends were cut back, 8 bases at V and 2 bases at J, with 9 bases in the middle. The CDR3 has 13 residues. For the CDR3, the DNA is TGTGCCAGCCTTGGCACCAACACCGGGGAGCTGTTTTTT. It yields the protein CASLGTNTGELFF.

The sample holds many counts of this clonotype. V usage is TRBV7-2 and J usage is TRBJ1-6; TRBD1 might be the D (5 bases). The CDR3 covers 17 residues. The ends were cut back, 5 bases at V and 1 base at J, with 15 bases in the middle. Germline CDR1 SGHTA, CDR2 FQGNSA. CDR3 bases: TGTGCCAGCAGCCCACCAGGGCTGGGTTCCTATAATTCACCCCTCCACTTT. This gives the protein CASSPPGLGSYNSPLHF.

This clonotype was detected many times. The chain uses TRBV29-1 and TRBJ2-7; D may be TRBD1 (6 bases). This CDR3 region has 15 residues. The germline gives CDR1 SQVTM, CDR2 ANQGSEA. V lost 1 base to trimming and J lost 6 bases, with 19 bases between them. CDR3 DNA sequence: TGCAGCGTTGAAGGGTCGGGACCGACAGGTTTCGAGCAGTACTTC. Translation gives CSVEGSGPTGFEQYF.

This clonotype was picked up many times. This chain links TRBV28 with TRBJ1-1; 8 bases are shared with TRBD1. Germline CDR1 and CDR2: MDHEN and SYDVKM. The CDR3 contains 13 residues. The J segment lost 11 bases and the V segment lost 6 bases, leaving 11 bases of the junction unmatched. The DNA for the CDR3 is TGTGCCAGCAGCCTGAGGACAGGGTTAGTGGCTTTCTTT. Translating it yields CASSLRTGLVAFF. Using reference TRBV28 and TRBJ1-1 for the parts outside the CDR3, the full variable domain is DVKVTQSSRYLVKRTGEKVFLECVQDMDHENMFWYRQDPGLGLRLIYFSYDVKMKEKGDIPEGYSVSREKKERFSLILESASTNQTSMYLCASSLRTGLVAFFGQGTRLTVV.

This clonotype came up a few times. The rearrangement links TRBV28 to TRBJ2-7; D is unclear. Trimming removed 3 bases from V and 3 bases from J, with 15 bases in between. Germline assignment: CDR1 MDHEN and CDR2 SYDVKM. CDR3 length equals 15 residues. The CDR3 region has the DNA TGTGCCAGCAGTTTCCGTGGGCAGGTCCACTACGAGCAGTACTTC. Its protein product is CASSFRGQVHYEQYF.

This clonotype was seen repeatedly, ten times or more. J is TRBJ2-3 and V is TRBV28; the match to TRBD1 covers 9 bases. CDR1 is MDHEN and CDR2 is SYDVKM in the germline V gene. There are 15 residues in the CDR3. J gave up 6 bases and V 4 bases, and 8 bases lay outside the gene matches. The CDR3 DNA reads as TGTGCCAGCAGTTACAGGGGGCGTATAAGGGATACGCAGTATTTT. Translation gives CASSYRGRIRDTQYF.

This clonotype was recorded a few times. The V and J genes are TRBV6-5 and TRBJ1-5; 7 nucleotides agree with TRBD1. Unmatched junction bases numbered 4, after V lost 2 bases and J lost 6 bases. Germline CDR1 reads MNHEY; CDR2 reads SVGAGI. This CDR3 has 14 residues. The CDR3 DNA sequence: TGTGCCAGCAGTTACCGACAGGGAGGTCAGCCCCAGCATTTT. Translated, it gives CASSYRQGGQPQHF.

This clonotype was counted at least ten times. The J gene is TRBJ1-1, the V gene TRBV7-9; D is uncertain. The V gene lost 1 base and the J gene lost 3 bases, with 18 bases spanning the gap. Germline values: CDR1 SEHNR, CDR2 FQNEAQ (reference sequence). This CDR3 region has 17 residues. The CDR3, as DNA: TGTGCCAGCAGCTTAGGCGGCCGGCAGGCAACACACACTGAAGCTTTCTTT. As protein: CASSLGGRQATHTEAFF.

The rearrangement joins TRBV20-1 to TRBJ2-7; D ambiguous. Germline CDR1 and CDR2: DFQATT and SNEGSKA (reference sequence). The germline V and J ends were trimmed by 1 base and 6 bases, with 13 bases remaining between them. The CDR3 totals 13 residues. The CDR3 DNA is TGCAGTGCTAGAGTACCGGGTACTGGCGAGCAGTACTTC. This codes for CSARVPGTGEQYF.

This clonotype was seen only a few times. The V gene is TRBV14, the J gene TRBJ2-7; D perhaps matches TRBD2 (5 bases). Germline-derived CDR1 and CDR2 are SGHDN and FVKESK. V dropped 3 bases and J dropped 4 bases, with 13 bases sitting between them. This CDR3 contains 14 residues. The CDR3 loop is CASSQRGSYYEQYF. The CDR3 DNA reads as TGTGCCAGCAGCCAGCGAGGGAGCTATTACGAGCAGTACTTC.

The genes are TRBV5-1 and TRBJ2-7; 11 nucleotides match TRBD2. This CDR3 region has 16 residues. With 3 bases clipped from V and 5 bases from J, the junction kept 10 bases outside the gene matches. The germline CDR1 and CDR2 sequences are SGHRS and YFSETQ. The CDR3 loop is CASSWGTSGRKNEQYF. The CDR3 DNA reads as TGCGCCAGCAGCTGGGGGACTAGCGGAAGAAAGAACGAGCAGTACTTC.